This TCR beta chain was retrieved from a study of PD-1 blockade in classical Hodgkin lymphoma. All patients experienced relapse after autologous stem cell transplantation, and brentuximab vedotin exposure was variable. The junction had 7 bases not matched to a gene; V was cut back by 2 bases and J by 6 bases. This CDR3 is built from 15 residues. CDR1 and CDR2 (germline): SGHTA, FQGTGA. Libraries were prepared by immunoSEQ multiplex PCR; TCRdb keeps only in-frame clonotypes and omits some of them. Of over 35,000 clones detected, less than 80% appear once; the ten largest clones hold approximately 10%.

The rearrangement uses TRBV7-3 and TRBJ2-4; TRBD2 matches 7 bases. Sequences were derived from peripheral blood mononuclear cells (PBMCs), sampled at baseline. The sequence was obtained from a human donor with classical Hodgkin lymphoma. CDR3 DNA sequence: TGTGCCAGCAGCTTAGGCGGGAGTTTTGGAAACATTCAGTACTTC. This codes for CASSLGGSFGNIQYF. The complete variable domain, with remaining parts taken from reference TRBV7-3 and TRBJ2-4, reads GAGVSQTPSNKVTEKGKYVELRCDPISGHTALYWYRQSLGQGPEFLIYFQGTGAADDSGLPNDRFFAVRPEGSVSTLKIQRTERGDSAVYLCASSLGGSFGNIQYFGAGTRLSVL.